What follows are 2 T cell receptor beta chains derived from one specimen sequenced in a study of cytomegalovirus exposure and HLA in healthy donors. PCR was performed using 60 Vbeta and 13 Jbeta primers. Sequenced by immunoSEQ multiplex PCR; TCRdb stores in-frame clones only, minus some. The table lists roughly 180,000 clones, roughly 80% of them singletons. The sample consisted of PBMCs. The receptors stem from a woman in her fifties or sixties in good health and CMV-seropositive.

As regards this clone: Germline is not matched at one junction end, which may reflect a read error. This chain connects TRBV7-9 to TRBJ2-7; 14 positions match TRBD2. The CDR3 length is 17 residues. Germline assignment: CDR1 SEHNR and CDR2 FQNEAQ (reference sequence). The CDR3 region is CSSSRGLAGGPSYEQYF. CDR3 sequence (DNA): TGTTCCAGCAGTCGTGGACTAGCGGGAGGCCCCTCCTACGAGCAGTACTTC.

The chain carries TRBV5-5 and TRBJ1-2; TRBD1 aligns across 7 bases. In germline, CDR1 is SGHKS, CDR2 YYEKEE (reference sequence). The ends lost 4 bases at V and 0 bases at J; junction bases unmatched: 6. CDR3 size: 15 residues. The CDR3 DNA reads TGTGCCAGCAGCGCCCGACAGGGAACTAACTATGGCTACACCTTC. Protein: CASSARQGTNYGYTF.